A single TCR beta chain is shown here with its context. The antigen remains unidentified. In the PCR, 60 Vbeta and 13 Jbeta primers were used. TCRdb keeps only in-frame clones here, not all; method: immunoSEQ multiplex PCR. The table lists more than 95,000 clones, about 83% of them singletons. This sample stems from a study of cytomegalovirus exposure and HLA in healthy donors. At the level of the study: Tens of millions of unique TCRs from HLA-typed donors made up an early data release. Overall study findings and caveats: In a later analysis, specific HLA alleles were associated with around 17,000 TCR beta sequences at a 0.05 false discovery rate.

The V and J ends lost 4 bases and 3 bases, in that order; junction bases with no gene match: 9. In germline, CDR1 is SGDLS, CDR2 YYNGEE. This CDR3 has 15 amino acids. The specimen sequenced was PBMCs. The chain uses TRBV9 and TRBJ2-7; TRBD1 matches at 8 bases. The receptor's source is a man aged 30-40 years in good health and CMV-seronegative. The CDR3 region has the DNA TGTGCCAGCAGCCCTCGACAGGGGAGAGACTACGAGCAGTACTTC. It is translated as CASSPRQGRDYEQYF.